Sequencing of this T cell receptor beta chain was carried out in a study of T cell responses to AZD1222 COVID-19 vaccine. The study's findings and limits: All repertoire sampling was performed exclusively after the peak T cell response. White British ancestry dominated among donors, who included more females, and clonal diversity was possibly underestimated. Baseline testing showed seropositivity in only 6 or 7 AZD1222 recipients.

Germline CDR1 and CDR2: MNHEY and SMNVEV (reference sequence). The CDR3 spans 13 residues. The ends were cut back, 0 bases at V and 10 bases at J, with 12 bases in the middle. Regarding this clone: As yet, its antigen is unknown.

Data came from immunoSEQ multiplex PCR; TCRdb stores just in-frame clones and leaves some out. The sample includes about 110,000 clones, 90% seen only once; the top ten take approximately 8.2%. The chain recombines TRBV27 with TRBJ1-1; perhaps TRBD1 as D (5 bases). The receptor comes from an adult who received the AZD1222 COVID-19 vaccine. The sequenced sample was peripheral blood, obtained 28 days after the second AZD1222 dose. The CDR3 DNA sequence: TGTGCCAGCAGTTTATCGAGGCAGGGTACAGCTTTCTTT. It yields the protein CASSLSRQGTAFF.